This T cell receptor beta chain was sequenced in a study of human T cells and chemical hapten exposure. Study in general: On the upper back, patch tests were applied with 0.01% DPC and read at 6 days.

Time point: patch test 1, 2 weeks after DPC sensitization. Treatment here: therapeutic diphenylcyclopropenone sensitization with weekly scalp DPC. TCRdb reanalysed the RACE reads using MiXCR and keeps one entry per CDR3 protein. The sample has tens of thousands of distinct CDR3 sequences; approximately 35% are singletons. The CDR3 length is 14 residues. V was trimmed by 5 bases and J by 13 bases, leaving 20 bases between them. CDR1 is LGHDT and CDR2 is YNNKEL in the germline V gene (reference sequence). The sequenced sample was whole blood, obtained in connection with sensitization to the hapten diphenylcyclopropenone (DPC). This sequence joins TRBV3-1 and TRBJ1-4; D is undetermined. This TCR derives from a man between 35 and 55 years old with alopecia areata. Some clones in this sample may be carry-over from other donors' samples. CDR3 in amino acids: CASSVQGAGSGLFF. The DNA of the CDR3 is TGTGCCAGCAGCGTTCAAGGTGCTGGGAGTGGACTGTTTTTT.